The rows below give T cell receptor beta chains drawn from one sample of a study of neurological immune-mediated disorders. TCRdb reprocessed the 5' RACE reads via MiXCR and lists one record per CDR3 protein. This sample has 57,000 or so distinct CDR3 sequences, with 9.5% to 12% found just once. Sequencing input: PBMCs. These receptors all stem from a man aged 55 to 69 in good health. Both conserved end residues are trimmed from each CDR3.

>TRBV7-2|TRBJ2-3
ASSLSGMGGKHGTQY
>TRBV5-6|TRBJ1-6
ASSLDPAGFASPLH
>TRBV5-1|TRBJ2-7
ASSDPGTRIPEQY
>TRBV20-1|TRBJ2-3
SARDPGQAFTDTQY
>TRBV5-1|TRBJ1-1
ASSGGTGLNTEAF
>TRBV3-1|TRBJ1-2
ASSSIGTGNGYT
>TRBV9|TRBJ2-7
ASSPWGQTYEQY
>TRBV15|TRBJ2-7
ATSRDLGLRSEQY
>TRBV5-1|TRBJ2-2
ASSLDGANTGELF
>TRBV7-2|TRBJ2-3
ASSLQGATDTQY
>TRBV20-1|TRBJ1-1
SARDPVNTEAF
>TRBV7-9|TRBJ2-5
ASSPGTGGETQY
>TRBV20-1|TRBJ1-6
SALGPVSSSPLH
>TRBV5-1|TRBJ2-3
ASSLAPGGGPTDTQY
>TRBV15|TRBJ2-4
ATSRDDRLAKNIQY
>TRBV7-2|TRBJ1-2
ASTPGTDYYGYT
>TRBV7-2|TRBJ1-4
ASSSGQGLIEKLF
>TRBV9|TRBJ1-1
ASSRGTEAF
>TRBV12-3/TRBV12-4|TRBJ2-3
ASEHTDTQY
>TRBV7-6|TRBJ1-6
ASSPELRNSPLH
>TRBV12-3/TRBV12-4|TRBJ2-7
ASSSPRGGSYEQY
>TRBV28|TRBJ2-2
ASSSPGTANTGELF
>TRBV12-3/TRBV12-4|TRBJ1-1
ASSSNTGPEAF
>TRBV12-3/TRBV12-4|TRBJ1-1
ASSFGTEAF
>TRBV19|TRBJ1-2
ASRDRMNYGYT
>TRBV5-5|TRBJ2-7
ASSFVTSPYEQY
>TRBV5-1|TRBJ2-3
ASSLDGAPTDTQY